These 32 T cell receptor beta chains were sequenced from one sample in a study of blood T cell repertoires in COVID-19. TCRdb's copy holds only in-frame clones and misses some; the assay was immunoSEQ multiplex PCR. The data contain around 250,000 clones, around 85% of them singletons. The sample consisted of PBMCs or T cells enriched from blood (not recorded which). The receptor source for this set is a woman aged 50 to 60 who had recovered from COVID-19.

V usage is TRBV28 and J usage is TRBJ2-5; TRBD1 matches 8 bases. From germline, CDR1 is MDHEN and CDR2 SYDVKM. The trim removed 1 base at V and 5 bases at J, leaving 9 bases unmatched. The CDR3 spans 16 residues. The CDR3 DNA follows: TGTGCCAGCAGTTTATTAATGGCAGGGGGCGGTGAGACCCAGTACTTC. Translating it yields CASSLLMAGGGETQYF.

The J gene is TRBJ2-1, the V gene TRBV7-3, with 7 bases lining up with TRBD1. The CDR3 is 15 residues long. Per the germline V gene, CDR1 is SGHTA and CDR2 is FQGTGA. After removal of 3 bases from V and 1 base from J, the junction contained 3 bases not matched to a gene. In DNA, the CDR3 is TGTGCCAGCAGCTTCGACAGGGTATCCTACAATGAGCAGTTCTTC. It translates to CASSFDRVSYNEQFF.

The V gene is TRBV6-5, the J gene TRBJ1-1; D perhaps matches TRBD1 (6 bases). V was shortened by 11 bases and J by 5 bases, with 18 bases between the two germline ends. CDR1 is MNHEY, CDR2 SVGAGI, per germline. The CDR3 has 13 amino acids. The chain's CDR3 is CALRGGLETEAFF. The CDR3 nucleotides read TGTGCCTTAAGGGGGGGGCTTGAAACTGAAGCTTTCTTT.

The chain couples TRBV9 to TRBJ2-1; 10 bases map to TRBD1. The CDR3 totals 15 residues. The ends lost 1 base at V and 7 bases at J; junction bases unmatched: 5. Per germline, CDR1 SGDLS and CDR2 YYNGEE. CDR3 bases: TGTGCCAGCAGCGTACTGGGACAGGGGATTAATGAGCAGTTCTTC. It specifies CASSVLGQGINEQFF.

This chain joins TRBV28 and TRBJ2-2, with D unresolved. The CDR3 totals 13 residues. The ends were cut back, 7 bases at V and 0 bases at J, with 6 bases in the middle. The germline V gene encodes CDR1 MDHEN and CDR2 SYDVKM. The CDR3 loop is CASTVANTGELFF. DNA for the CDR3: TGTGCCAGCACCGTAGCGAACACCGGGGAGCTGTTTTTT.

V usage is TRBV14 and J usage is TRBJ2-1, with 10 bases that match TRBD2. V dropped 4 bases and J dropped 7; count of bases not matched to a gene: 16. Germline-derived CDR1 and CDR2 are SGHDN and FVKESK. The CDR3 is 18 residues long. CDR3 region: CASSRALTLAGAGNEQFF. DNA for the CDR3: TGTGCCAGCAGCCGGGCCCTAACGCTAGCGGGAGCAGGAAATGAGCAGTTCTTC.

The CDR3 nucleotides read TGTGCCAGCAGTTTTTTTGGCCCCGGGGTGGATCAGCCCCAGCATTTT. Translated, it gives CASSFFGPGVDQPQHF. V gene TRBV28 combines with J gene TRBJ1-5; no reliable D call. Trimming stripped 3 bases from V and 5 bases from J, with 17 bases between. The CDR3 totals 16 residues. CDR1 is MDHEN and CDR2 is SYDVKM in the germline V gene.

This clone was counted a single time. V is TRBV7-3 and J is TRBJ2-7, with 9 nucleotides matching TRBD1. This CDR3 is 13 amino acids long. V dropped 1 base and J dropped 5; count of bases not matched to a gene: 0. The germline gives CDR1 SGHTA, CDR2 FQGTGA. CDR3 nucleotides: TGTGCCAGCAGCTTAAGGACAGGGGACGAGCAGTACTTC. Its protein is CASSLRTGDEQYF. Supplemented by reference TRBV7-3 and TRBJ2-7, the full variable domain reads GAGVSQTPSNKVTEKGKYVELRCDPISGHTALYWYRQSLGQGPEFLIYFQGTGAADDSGLPNDRFFAVRPEGSVSTLKIQRTERGDSAVYLCASSLRTGDEQYFGPGTRLTVT.

The chain has TRBV6-5 and TRBJ2-7; 7 bases are shared with TRBD1. Germline trimming cut 5 bases from V and 2 bases from J; bases unmatched to any gene: 6. The germline gives CDR1 MNHEY, CDR2 SVGAGI. CDR3 length: 14 amino acids. CDR3 residues: CASSRSGQTYEQYF. The CDR3 coding sequence is TGTGCCAGCAGTAGATCGGGACAGACCTACGAGCAGTACTTC.

As concerns this clone: The sample contains more than one DNA sequence encoding this CDR3. This chain links TRBV27 with TRBJ1-2, with 9 bases aligning to TRBD1. V trimming: 5 bases; J trimming: 3 bases; junction bases outside the gene matches: 7. The CDR3 runs 15 residues. Per germline, CDR1 MNHEY and CDR2 SMNVEV (reference sequence). The CDR3 nucleotides read TGTGCCAGCAGTCCACGGACAGGGGCCTACTATGGCTACACCTTC. This translates into CASSPRTGAYYGYTF.

The rearrangement uses TRBV10-2 and TRBJ1-6; TRBD1 is a possible D gene (5 bases). This CDR3 contains 15 residues. Trimming removed 7 bases from V and 8 bases from J, with 18 bases in between. From germline, CDR1 is WSHSY and CDR2 SAAADI. The chain's CDR3 is CASKSSGTFDSPLHF. The CDR3 DNA sequence: TGCGCCAGCAAAAGTTCCGGGACTTTTGATTCACCCCTCCACTTT.

CDR3 region: CASSLDGGNEQFF. Here the CDR3 DNA reads TGTGCCAGCAGCTTAGATGGCGGAAATGAGCAGTTCTTC. This chain links TRBV7-3 with TRBJ2-1, with D unclear. Between the trimmed V and J ends, which lost 2 bases and 7 bases, there was a span of 9 bases. The CDR3 runs to 13 residues. Germline values: CDR1 SGHTA, CDR2 FQGTGA.

The chain is built from TRBV5-1 and TRBJ2-5; TRBD2 matches 11 bases. Germline loops: CDR1 SGHRS, CDR2 YFSETQ. The CDR3 runs 16 residues. The V gene end was trimmed by 7 bases and the J gene end by 7 bases; junction bases not matched to a gene: 15. The chain's CDR3 is CASFLGTSGGGRTQYF. CDR3 coding DNA: TGCGCCAGCTTCCTTGGGACTAGCGGAGGGGGTAGGACCCAGTACTTC.

V and J are TRBV7-2 and TRBJ2-7, with D perhaps matching TRBD1 (6 bases). With 5 bases removed from V and 6 bases from J, the gap between germline ends came to 17 bases. The CDR3 extends over 14 amino acids. The germline V gene has CDR1 SGHTA and CDR2 FQGNSA. CDR3 coding DNA: TGTGCCAGCAGCCGCATCGCAGGGGTGGTCGAGCAGTACTTC. The encoded protein is CASSRIAGVVEQYF. The whole variable domain, filled in from reference TRBV7-2 and TRBJ2-7, reads GAGVSQSPSNKVTEKGKDVELRCDPISGHTALYWYRQSLGQGLEFLIYFQGNSAPDKSGLPSDRFSAERTGGSVSTLTIQRTQQEDSAVYLCASSRIAGVVEQYFGPGTRLTVT.

This clone turned up a few times. The chain recombines TRBV12-5 with TRBJ1-6, with TRBD1 as a possible D gene (5 bases). Deletions cut 6 bases from V and 0 bases from J, with 9 bases between. The length of the CDR3 is 15 residues. The germline gives CDR1 LGHNT, CDR2 FRNRAP. In DNA form, the CDR3 reads TGTGCTAGTGGACCAGGGAACTCCTATAATTCACCCCTCCACTTT. Translated: CASGPGNSYNSPLHF.

CDR3 sequence: CASSRGRRGEQYF. In nucleotides, the CDR3 is TGTGCCAGCAGCCGGGGGAGAAGAGGAGAGCAGTACTTC. This chain joins TRBV5-6 and TRBJ2-7; D is perhaps TRBD2 (6 bases). The germline gives CDR1 SGHDT, CDR2 YYEEEE. The CDR3 extends over 13 amino acids. V gave up 4 bases and J gave up 7 bases, with 15 bases separating them.

This clone has only a few counts. V usage is TRBV7-2 and J usage is TRBJ2-7; 10 bases map to TRBD1. The CDR3 totals 15 residues. V lost 2 bases, J lost 6 bases, and 7 bases stayed unmatched. Germline V gene sequence: CDR1 SGHTA, CDR2 FQGNSA. The CDR3 reads CASSLPGQGFREQYF. The CDR3 DNA sequence: TGTGCCAGCAGCTTACCGGGACAGGGGTTTCGCGAGCAGTACTTC.

The chain couples TRBV5-1 to TRBJ2-5, with D uncertain. The CDR3 has 15 residues. CDR1 is SGHRS and CDR2 is YFSETQ in the germline V gene. V lost 0 bases, J lost 5 bases, and 14 bases lay in between. DNA of the CDR3: TGCGCCAGCAGCTTGGGACAAATTGTCCGGGAGACCCAGTACTTC. It specifies CASSLGQIVRETQYF.

This chain joins TRBV19 and TRBJ1-1; D call uncertain. The CDR3 runs 11 residues. Germline CDR1 LNHDA, CDR2 SQIVND (reference sequence). The V gene lost 7 bases and the J gene lost 10 bases, with 13 bases spanning the gap. The CDR3 is CASIWEERAFF. Here the CDR3 DNA reads TGTGCCAGTATTTGGGAGGAGAGAGCTTTCTTT. Full variable domain (rest looked up from reference TRBV19 and TRBJ1-1): DGGITQSPKYLFRKEGQNVTLSCEQNLNHDAMYWYRQDPGQGLRLIYYSQIVNDFQKGDIAEGYSVSREKKESFPLTVTSAQKNPTAFYLCASIWEERAFFGQGTRLTVV.

The rearrangement joins TRBV9 to TRBJ1-2, with 8 bases aligning to TRBD1. CDR3 length: 13 residues. V dropped 3 bases and J dropped 7; count of bases not matched to a gene: 5. CDR1 is SGDLS and CDR2 is YYNGEE in the germline V gene. The CDR3 DNA reads as TGTGCCAGCAGCGCACAGGGGGTAGGTGGCTACACCTTC. Amino acids: CASSAQGVGGYTF.

The chain joins TRBV27 to TRBJ1-4; maybe TRBD1 (5 bases). The germline V gene encodes CDR1 MNHEY and CDR2 SMNVEV (reference sequence). Trimming pared 8 bases from V and 0 bases from J, leaving 16 bases between. This CDR3 spans 16 amino acids. The CDR3 DNA reads TGTGCCAGCGGGGCCCTTGAGGATGCAACTAATGAAAAACTGTTTTTT. Its translation: CASGALEDATNEKLFF.

The chain links TRBV27 to TRBJ2-3, with D unresolved. This CDR3 has 14 amino acids. Trimming shortened V by 0 bases and J by 2 bases, and 6 bases separated the two germline ends. CDR1 is MNHEY and CDR2 is SMNVEV in the germline V gene (reference sequence). CDR3 nucleotides: TGTGCCAGCAGTTTATCCTATACCACAGATACGCAGTATTTT. This gives the protein CASSLSYTTDTQYF.

The chain recombines TRBV5-6 with TRBJ1-2; no definite D call. The V gene lost 2 bases and the J gene lost 6 bases, with 8 bases spanning the gap. Germline values: CDR1 SGHDT, CDR2 YYEEEE. This CDR3 has 12 amino acids. CDR3 amino acids: CASSFYLNGYTF. The CDR3 DNA reads as TGTGCCAGCAGCTTTTATCTAAATGGCTACACCTTC.

The rearrangement links TRBV29-1 to TRBJ1-3; 8 bases are shared with TRBD1. This CDR3 contains 13 residues. Unmatched junction bases numbered 0, after V lost 4 bases and J lost 1 base. Germline CDR1 and CDR2: SQVTM and ANQGSEA. CDR3 sequence: CSVGTGSGNTIYF. CDR3 nucleotides: TGCAGCGTTGGGACAGGGTCTGGAAACACCATATATTTT.

V is TRBV18 and J is TRBJ2-2; tentative D call: TRBD1 (6 bases). The CDR3 contains 15 residues. V lost 2 bases and J lost 4, with 11 bases in between. Germline lookup yields CDR1 KGHSH and CDR2 LQKENI. CDR3 sequence reads: CASSPVQGPTGELFF. The CDR3 DNA reads TGTGCCAGCTCACCAGTACAGGGCCCCACCGGGGAGCTGTTTTTT.

The chain employs TRBV7-6 and TRBJ1-2; TRBD1 is a possible D gene (6 bases). This CDR3 region has 15 residues. Germline CDR1 is SGHVS and CDR2 is FNYEAQ. Trimming cost V 6 bases and J 4 bases, with 18 bases left between them. The CDR3 DNA sequence: TGTGCCAGCAGTTCACTCCCCAGGGGTAGCTATGGCTACACCTTC. Amino acid sequence: CASSSLPRGSYGYTF.

This rearrangement joins TRBV7-8 to TRBJ1-4; weak D call: TRBD1 (6 bases). Germline loops: CDR1 SGHVS, CDR2 FQNEAQ. Trimming left V 4 bases short and J 7 bases short, with 19 bases between. This CDR3 has 16 amino acids. Here the CDR3 reads CASSSGYKTGSEKLFF. The DNA of the CDR3 is TGTGCCAGCAGCTCTGGATATAAAACAGGGAGTGAAAAACTGTTTTTT.

The chain has TRBV3-1 (or the pseudogene TRBV3-2) and TRBJ2-3, with a possible D match to TRBD2 (6 bases). The CDR3 length is 15 residues. Germline V lookup: CDR1 LGHDT, CDR2 YNNKEL (reference sequence). Deletions cut 1 base from V and 6 bases from J, with 14 bases between. The CDR3 sequence: CASSQGTAGGDTQYF. Written as DNA, the CDR3 is TGTGCCAGCAGCCAAGGGACGGCTGGGGGGGATACGCAGTATTTT.

The chain employs TRBV6-5 and TRBJ2-5; 10 bases line up with TRBD2. CDR1 MNHEY and CDR2 SVGAGI come from the germline V gene. The J segment lost 1 base and the V segment lost 7 bases, leaving 6 bases of the junction unmatched. This CDR3 has 15 residues. CDR3 sequence reads: CASTRTSGFQETQYF. The CDR3 nucleotides are TGTGCCAGCACCAGGACTAGCGGATTCCAAGAGACCCAGTACTTC.

The chain joins TRBV11-2 to TRBJ1-4; no definite D call. V lost 3 bases to trimming and J lost 3 bases, with 14 bases between them. CDR3 length: 16 residues. Germline V gene sequence: CDR1 SGHAT, CDR2 FQNNGV. Here the CDR3 DNA reads TGTGCCAGCAGCTTTGGTTTCGGGATGGCTAATGAAAAACTGTTTTTT. Translating gives CASSFGFGMANEKLFF.

The chain carries TRBV27 and TRBJ2-2, with a possible D match to TRBD2 (5 bases). The CDR3 covers 16 residues. The germline V and J ends were trimmed by 2 bases and 3 bases, with 13 bases remaining between them. Germline values: CDR1 MNHEY, CDR2 SMNVEV (reference sequence). CDR3: CASSLVGGSDTGELFF. In DNA form, the CDR3 reads TGTGCCAGCAGTTTAGTTGGCGGGTCAGACACCGGGGAGCTGTTTTTT.

The CDR3, as DNA: TGTGCCAGCAGGGCAGATCTGAACACTGAAGCTTTCTTT. It encodes CASRADLNTEAFF. This chain links TRBV12-3 or TRBV12-4 with TRBJ1-1; no firm D call. The CDR3 covers 13 residues. V was pared by 6 bases and J by 0 bases, with 8 bases between.